This T cell receptor beta chain stems from a study of post-analysis software for immune sequencing data. Background on the study: As for disease course, relapsing-remitting, secondary progressive and progressive-relapsing multiple sclerosis were all included. General study points: Under the F measure, samples that were prepared in one batch clustered strongly together. Four or five TRBV segments (TRBV5-6, TRBV5-1 and TRBV20-1 among them) occurred more frequently in patients than in controls. Diversity measured as normalized Chao1 was significantly lower in multiple sclerosis patients than in controls.

As concerns this clonotype: Its antigen is unidentified.

V trimming: 5 bases; J trimming: 5 bases; junction bases outside the gene matches: 5. CDR3 length: 15 residues. Germline V gives CDR1 SGHTA, CDR2 FQGNSA. Unique molecular identifiers tagged the TCR beta cDNA libraries. T cells numbering 1 to 10 million yielded roughly 0.5 million cDNA molecules. Each CDR3 protein gets one entry after TCRdb re-called the PCR reads with MiXCR. The sample shows about 770,000 distinct CDR3 sequences, about 45% of them seen only once. Sequenced: blood. The receptor comes from a girl between 5 and 17 years old with multiple sclerosis. The rearrangement joins TRBV7-2 to TRBJ1-5; TRBD1 matches at 11 bases. CDR3 sequence (DNA): TGTGCCAGCAGCACCCGGACAGGGGGCGATCAGCCCCAGCATTTT. This codes for CASSTRTGGDQPQHF.